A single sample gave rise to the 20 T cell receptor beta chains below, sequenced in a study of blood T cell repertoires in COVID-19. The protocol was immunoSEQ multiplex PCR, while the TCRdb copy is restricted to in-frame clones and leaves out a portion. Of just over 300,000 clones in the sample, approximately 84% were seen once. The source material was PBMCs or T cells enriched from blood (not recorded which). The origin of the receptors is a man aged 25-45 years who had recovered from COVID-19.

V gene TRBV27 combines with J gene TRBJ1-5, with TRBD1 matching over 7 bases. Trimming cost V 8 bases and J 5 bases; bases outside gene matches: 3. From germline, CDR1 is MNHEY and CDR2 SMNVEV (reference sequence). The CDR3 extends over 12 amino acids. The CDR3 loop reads CASWDSHQPQHF. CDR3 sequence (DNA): TGTGCCAGCTGGGACAGCCATCAGCCCCAGCATTTT.

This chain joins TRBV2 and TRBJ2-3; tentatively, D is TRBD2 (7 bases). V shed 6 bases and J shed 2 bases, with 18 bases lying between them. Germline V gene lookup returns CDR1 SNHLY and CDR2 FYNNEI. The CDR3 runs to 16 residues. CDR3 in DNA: TGTGCCAGCAGCCTAGGGGGGGCCGCGGCCACAGATACGCAGTATTTT. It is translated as CASSLGGAAATDTQYF.

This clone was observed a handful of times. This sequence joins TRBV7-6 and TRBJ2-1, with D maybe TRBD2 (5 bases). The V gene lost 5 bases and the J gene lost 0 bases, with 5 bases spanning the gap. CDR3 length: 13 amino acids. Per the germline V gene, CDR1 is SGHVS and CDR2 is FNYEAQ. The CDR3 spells CASSTSSYNEQFF. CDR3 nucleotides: TGTGCCAGCAGCACTAGCTCCTACAATGAGCAGTTCTTC.

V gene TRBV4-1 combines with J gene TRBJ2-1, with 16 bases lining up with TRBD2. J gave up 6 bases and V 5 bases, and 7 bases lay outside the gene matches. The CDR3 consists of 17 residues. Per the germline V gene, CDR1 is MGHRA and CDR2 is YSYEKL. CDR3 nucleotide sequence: TGCGCCAGCAGCGAATCGGGACTAGCGGGAGGGCCCAATGAGCAGTTCTTC. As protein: CASSESGLAGGPNEQFF.

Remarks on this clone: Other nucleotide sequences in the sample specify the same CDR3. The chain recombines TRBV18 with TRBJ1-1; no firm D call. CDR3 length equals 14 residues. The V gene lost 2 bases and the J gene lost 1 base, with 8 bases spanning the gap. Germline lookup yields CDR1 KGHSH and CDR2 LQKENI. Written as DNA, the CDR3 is TGTGCCAGCTCACCATCAGGAGGGAACACTGAAGCTTTCTTT. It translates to CASSPSGGNTEAFF.

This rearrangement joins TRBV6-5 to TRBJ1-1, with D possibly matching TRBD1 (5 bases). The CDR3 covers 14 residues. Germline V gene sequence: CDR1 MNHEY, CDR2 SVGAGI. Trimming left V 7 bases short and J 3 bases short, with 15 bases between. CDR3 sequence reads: CASTSGFLDTEAFF. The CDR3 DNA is TGTGCCAGCACTTCAGGGTTTTTGGACACTGAAGCTTTCTTT.

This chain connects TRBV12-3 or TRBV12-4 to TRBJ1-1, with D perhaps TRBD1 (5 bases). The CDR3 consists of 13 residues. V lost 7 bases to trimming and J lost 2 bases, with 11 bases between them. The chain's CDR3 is CASTFGGNTEAFF. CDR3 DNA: TGTGCCAGCACCTTCGGGGGAAACACTGAAGCTTTCTTT.

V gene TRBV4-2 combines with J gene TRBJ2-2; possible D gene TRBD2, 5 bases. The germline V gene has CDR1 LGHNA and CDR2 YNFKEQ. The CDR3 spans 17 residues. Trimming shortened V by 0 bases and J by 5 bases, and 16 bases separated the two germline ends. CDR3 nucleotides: TGTGCCAGCAGCCAAGAAGGAGGCGGGCTAGTTACCGGGGAGCTGTTTTTT. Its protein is CASSQEGGGLVTGELFF.

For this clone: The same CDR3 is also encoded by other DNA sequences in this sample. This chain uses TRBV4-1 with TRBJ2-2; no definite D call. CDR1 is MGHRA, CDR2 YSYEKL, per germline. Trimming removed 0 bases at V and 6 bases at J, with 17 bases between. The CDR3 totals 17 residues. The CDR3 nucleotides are TGCGCCAGCAGCCAAGAAGCGATAGCCCCTATTTCCGGGGAGCTGTTTTTT. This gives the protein CASSQEAIAPISGELFF.

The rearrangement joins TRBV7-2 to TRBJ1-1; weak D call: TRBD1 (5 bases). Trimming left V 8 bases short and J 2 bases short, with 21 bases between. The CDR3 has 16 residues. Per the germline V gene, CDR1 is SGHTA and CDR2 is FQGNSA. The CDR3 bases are TGTGCCAGCTCCGTTATGGGACGGGGGTTTAACACTGAAGCTTTCTTT. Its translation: CASSVMGRGFNTEAFF.

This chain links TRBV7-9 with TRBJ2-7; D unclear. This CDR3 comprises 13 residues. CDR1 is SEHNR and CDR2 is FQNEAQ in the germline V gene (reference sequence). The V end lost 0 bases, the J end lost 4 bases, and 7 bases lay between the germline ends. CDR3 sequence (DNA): TGTGCCAGCAGCTTAGCTAGTACGTACGAGCAGTACTTC. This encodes CASSLASTYEQYF.

Here the CDR3 reads CASSPDRATEAFF. In DNA form, the CDR3 reads TGTGCCAGCAGCCCAGACAGGGCCACTGAAGCTTTCTTT. The chain is built from TRBV6-6 and TRBJ1-1; 7 nucleotides line up with TRBD1. Germline V gives CDR1 MNHNY, CDR2 SVGAGI (reference sequence). Losses at the gene ends were 6 bases for V and 4 bases for J; bases not matched to a gene: 5. There are 13 residues in the CDR3.

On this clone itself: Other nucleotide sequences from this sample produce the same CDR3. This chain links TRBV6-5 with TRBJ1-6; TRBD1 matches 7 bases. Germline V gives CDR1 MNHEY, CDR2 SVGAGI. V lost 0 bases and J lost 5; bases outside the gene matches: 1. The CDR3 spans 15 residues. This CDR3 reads CASSYSGTDNSPLHF. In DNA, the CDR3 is TGTGCCAGCAGTTACTCCGGGACAGATAATTCACCCCTCCACTTT.

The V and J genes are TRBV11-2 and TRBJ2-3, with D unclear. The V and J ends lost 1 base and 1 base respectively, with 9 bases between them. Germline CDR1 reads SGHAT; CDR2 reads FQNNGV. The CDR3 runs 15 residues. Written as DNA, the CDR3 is TGTGCCAGCAGCTTAGCGCACAGCCGCACAGATACGCAGTATTTT. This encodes CASSLAHSRTDTQYF.

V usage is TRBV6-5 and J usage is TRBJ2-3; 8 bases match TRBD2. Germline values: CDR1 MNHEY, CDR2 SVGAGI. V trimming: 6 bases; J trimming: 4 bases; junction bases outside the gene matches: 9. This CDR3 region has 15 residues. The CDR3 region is CASSKSGGGADTQYF. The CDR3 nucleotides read TGTGCCAGCAGCAAGAGCGGGGGAGGGGCAGATACGCAGTATTTT.

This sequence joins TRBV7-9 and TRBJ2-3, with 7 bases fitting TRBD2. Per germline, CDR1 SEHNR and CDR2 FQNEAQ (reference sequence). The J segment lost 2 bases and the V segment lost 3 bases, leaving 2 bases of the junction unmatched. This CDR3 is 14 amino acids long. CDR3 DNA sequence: TGTGCCAGCAGCTTCGGGGGGACCACAGATACGCAGTATTTT. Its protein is CASSFGGTTDTQYF.

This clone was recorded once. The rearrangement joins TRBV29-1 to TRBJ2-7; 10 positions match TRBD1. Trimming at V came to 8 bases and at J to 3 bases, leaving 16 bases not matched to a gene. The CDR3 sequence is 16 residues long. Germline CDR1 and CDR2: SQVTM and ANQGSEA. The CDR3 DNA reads TGCAGCAAGTGGGACAGGGGCCTATTAATCCTCTACGAGCAGTACTTC. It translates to CSKWDRGLLILYEQYF.

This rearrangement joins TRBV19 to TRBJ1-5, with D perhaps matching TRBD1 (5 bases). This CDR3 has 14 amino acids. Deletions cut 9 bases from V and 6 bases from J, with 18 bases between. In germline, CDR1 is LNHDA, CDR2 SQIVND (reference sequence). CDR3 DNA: TGTGCCAGCGCCGGAGGGGCGGATCGTCAGCCCCAGCATTTT. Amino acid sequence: CASAGGADRQPQHF. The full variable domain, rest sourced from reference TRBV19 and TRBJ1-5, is DGGITQSPKYLFRKEGQNVTLSCEQNLNHDAMYWYRQDPGQGLRLIYYSQIVNDFQKGDIAEGYSVSREKKESFPLTVTSAQKNPTAFYLCASAGGADRQPQHFGDGTRLSIL.

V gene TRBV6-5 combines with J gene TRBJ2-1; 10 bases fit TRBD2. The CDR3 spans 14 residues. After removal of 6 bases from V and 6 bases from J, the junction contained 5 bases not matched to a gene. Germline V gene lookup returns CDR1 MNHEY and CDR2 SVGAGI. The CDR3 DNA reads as TGTGCCAGCAGACTAGCGGGAAGTATCAATGAGCAGTTCTTC. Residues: CASRLAGSINEQFF.

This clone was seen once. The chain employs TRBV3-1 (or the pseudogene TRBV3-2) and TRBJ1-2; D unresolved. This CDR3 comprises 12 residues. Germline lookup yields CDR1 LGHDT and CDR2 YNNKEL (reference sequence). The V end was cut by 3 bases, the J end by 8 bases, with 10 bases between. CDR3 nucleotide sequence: TGTGCCAGCAGCCAGGTTTCCGGGGGCTACACCTTC. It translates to CASSQVSGGYTF.